The 10 T cell receptor beta chains given below trace back to one sample, sequenced in a study of blood T cell repertoires in COVID-19. TCRdb keeps only in-frame clones here, not all; method: immunoSEQ multiplex PCR. The sample has some 200,000 clones, 80% seen once. The specimen sequenced was peripheral blood. The receptors originated from a human donor in a cohort sampled during active COVID-19.

The V call is TRBV18, the J call TRBJ1-5; D is undetermined. The CDR3 has 17 amino acids. Between the trimmed V and J ends, which lost 2 bases and 0 bases, there was a span of 14 bases. Germline loops: CDR1 KGHSH, CDR2 LQKENI. Here the CDR3 reads CASSPSSAEISNQPQHF. The CDR3 bases are TGTGCCAGCTCACCATCCTCCGCTGAGATTAGCAATCAGCCCCAGCATTTT. Based on the CDR3 plus reference TRBV18 and TRBJ1-5, the full variable domain is NAGVMQNPRHLVRRRGQEARLRCSPMKGHSHVYWYRQLPEEGLKFMVYLQKENIIDESGMPKERFSAEFPKEGPSILRIQQVVRGDSAAYFCASSPSSAEISNQPQHFGDGTRLSIL.

V and J are TRBV5-1 and TRBJ2-2; 15 bases fit TRBD2. The CDR3 consists of 16 residues. From germline, CDR1 is SGHRS and CDR2 YFSETQ. The junction had 6 bases not matched to a gene; V was cut back by 7 bases and J by 5 bases. The CDR3 nucleotides read TGCGCCAGCGCGGGACTAGCGGGGGGAAGGACCGGGGAGCTGTTTTTT. Protein: CASAGLAGGRTGELFF.

In its sample, this clone was seen a few times. The chain combines TRBV5-6 with TRBJ1-5, with D maybe TRBD1 (6 bases). The V gene lost 9 bases and the J gene lost 2 bases, with 15 bases spanning the gap. The CDR3 covers 14 residues. Germline CDR1 and CDR2: SGHDT and YYEEEE. The CDR3 sequence: CATKDSSRNQPQHF. CDR3 in DNA: TGTGCCACGAAGGACAGCAGCCGCAATCAGCCCCAGCATTTT.

J is TRBJ2-2 and V is TRBV18; TRBD1 might be the D (6 bases). CDR1 is KGHSH and CDR2 is LQKENI in the germline V gene. Trimming pared 3 bases from V and 2 bases from J, leaving 13 bases between. This CDR3 has 16 amino acids. The DNA for the CDR3 is TGTGCCAGCTCACCCTTGCACAGGGAAAACACCGGGGAGCTGTTTTTT. Its protein product is CASSPLHRENTGELFF.

This chain uses TRBV7-2 with TRBJ2-5; 8 nucleotides agree with TRBD2. The V gene end was trimmed by 1 base and the J gene end by 0 bases; junction bases not matched to a gene: 1. CDR1 is SGHTA and CDR2 is FQGNSA in the germline V gene. The CDR3 sequence is 15 residues long. CDR3 in amino acids: CASSLVSGNQETQYF. The CDR3 coding sequence is TGTGCCAGCAGCTTAGTTAGCGGGAACCAAGAGACCCAGTACTTC.

The chain combines TRBV4-2 with TRBJ1-2; the D is unclear. The CDR3 contains 13 residues. The V and J ends lost 7 bases and 1 base respectively, with 10 bases between them. CDR1 and CDR2 (germline): LGHNA, YNFKEQ. CDR3 nucleotides: TGTGCCAGCACGGAGAGCCTTAACTATGGCTACACCTTC. Its translation: CASTESLNYGYTF.

V and J are TRBV4-2 and TRBJ1-4; 8 nucleotides match TRBD1. The CDR3 has 19 amino acids. V was pared by 4 bases and J by 5 bases, with 18 bases of the junction left unmatched. CDR1 and CDR2 from the germline V gene are LGHNA and YNFKEQ. Written as DNA, the CDR3 is TGTGCCAGCAGCCCCCCGAATGATATAGTAACAGGGGGGAATGAAAAACTGTTTTTT. Its protein product is CASSPPNDIVTGGNEKLFF.

This chain joins TRBV5-6 and TRBJ2-4, with D unclear. The germline CDR1 and CDR2 sequences are SGHDT and YYEEEE. V dropped 3 bases and J dropped 15 bases, with 4 bases sitting between them. The CDR3 totals 8 residues. This CDR3 is CASSSLYF. For the CDR3, the DNA is TGTGCCAGCAGCTCCCTGTACTTC.

The chain combines TRBV14 with TRBJ2-7; D is undetermined. Trimming left V 5 bases short and J 0 bases short, with 8 bases between. The V gene's germline CDR1 is SGHDN and CDR2 FVKESK. The CDR3 is made up of 13 amino acids. The CDR3 loop is CASSLTVSYEQYF. The CDR3 DNA follows: TGTGCCAGCAGCTTAACAGTCTCCTACGAGCAGTACTTC. Based on the CDR3 plus reference TRBV14 and TRBJ2-7, the full variable domain is EAGVTQFPSHSVIEKGQTVTLRCDPISGHDNLYWYRRVMGKEIKFLLHFVKESKQDESGMPNNRFLAERTGGTYSTLKVQPAELEDSGVYFCASSLTVSYEQYFGPGTRLTVT.

The J gene is TRBJ1-2, the V gene TRBV5-1, with D possibly being TRBD1 (6 bases). The ends were cut back, 0 bases at V and 8 bases at J, with 14 bases in the middle. Germline V CDR1 and CDR2: SGHRS, YFSETQ. The CDR3 covers 14 residues. The CDR3 DNA reads TGCGCCAGCAGCTTGGAGACAGGAACTCGGGGCTACACCTTC. As protein: CASSLETGTRGYTF.